Detailed here is one T cell receptor beta chain. Some clones are missing from TCRdb's copy, which holds only in-frame ones; the method was immunoSEQ multiplex PCR. The sample holds about 190,000 clones, 75% to 90% seen once. This sample stems from a study of blood T cell repertoires in COVID-19. CDR3 size: 17 residues. Germline-derived CDR1 and CDR2 are GTSNPN and SVGIG (reference sequence). V gave up 0 bases and J gave up 4 bases; unmatched junction bases: 15. V is TRBV30 and J is TRBJ2-7, with 7 bases that match TRBD1. This TCR was recovered from a man between 60 and 75 years old with acute or convalescent COVID-19. The sample was peripheral blood. This CDR3 reads CAWSVPYRGLNLYEQYF. CDR3 DNA: TGTGCCTGGAGTGTACCCTACAGGGGCCTGAATCTTTACGAGCAGTACTTC.